Listed here are 3 T cell receptor beta chains from one sample, sequenced in a study of T-cell memory formation after mild COVID-19. MiXCR, run by TCRdb on the 5' RACE reads, gives a single entry per CDR3 protein. Counted here are 350,000 to 450,000 distinct CDR3 sequences, under 15% occurring once; the ten biggest clones make up less than 25%. Source material: PBMCs or a T cell subset sorted from them (not recorded which). All receptors come from a young man who had mild COVID-19 (a few samples of this study predate the infection). Cell type and time point are not known.

This clonotype was picked up a small number of times. The rearrangement joins TRBV20-1 to TRBJ1-2, with D unclear. Germline V gene sequence: CDR1 DFQATT, CDR2 SNEGSKA (reference sequence). V shed 1 base and J shed 4 bases, with 19 bases lying between them. This CDR3 spans 16 amino acids. In nucleotides, the CDR3 is TGCAGTGCTAGAGGAGGATCAGTTTCTTACGGCTATGGCTACACCTTC. Translating it yields CSARGGSVSYGYGYTF.

The chain carries TRBV3-1 and TRBJ1-1; D remains unclear. The CDR3 contains 17 residues. Germline V gives CDR1 LGHDT, CDR2 YNNKEL (reference sequence). The germline V and J ends were trimmed by 0 bases and 4 bases, with 18 bases remaining between them. CDR3 amino acids: CASSQDRDTTWATEAFF. The CDR3 DNA reads TGTGCCAGCAGCCAAGATCGAGACACGACCTGGGCCACTGAAGCTTTCTTT.

The chain links TRBV19 to TRBJ2-6, with D maybe TRBD1 (6 bases). Trimming stripped 3 bases from V and 0 bases from J, with 6 bases between. From germline, CDR1 is LNHDA and CDR2 SQIVND (reference sequence). The CDR3 runs to 15 residues. The chain's CDR3 is CASSMGHSGANVLTF. CDR3 DNA: TGTGCCAGTAGTATGGGACACTCTGGGGCCAACGTCCTGACTTTC. The complete variable domain, with remaining parts taken from reference TRBV19 and TRBJ2-6, reads DGGITQSPKYLFRKEGQNVTLSCEQNLNHDAMYWYRQDPGQGLRLIYYSQIVNDFQKGDIAEGYSVSREKKESFPLTVTSAQKNPTAFYLCASSMGHSGANVLTFGAGSRLTVL.